In this sample, the clone carrying this TCR beta chain turned up many times. The trim removed 0 bases at V and 4 bases at J, leaving 6 bases unmatched. This CDR3 is built from 17 residues. CDR1 is SGHTA and CDR2 is FQGTGA in the germline V gene. These data belong to a study of neurological immune-mediated disorders. Time point reported: technical triplicate 1. The cDNA came from 5'RACE with 10-nucleotide random UMIs. Every sequencing run gave over 180 million TCR-beta sequences, taken from 15-18 subjects. TCRdb ran MiXCR on the 5' RACE reads and lists one entry per CDR3 protein. The table shows approximately 36,000 distinct CDR3 sequences, with over 8.5% occurring only once.

Material for sequencing was PBMCs. The source is a man between 60 and 75 years old with HTLV-1-associated myelopathy (HAM/TSP). The chain links TRBV7-3 to TRBJ2-1; TRBD2 agrees at 10 bases. CDR3 bases: TGTGCCAGCAGCTTAACCGGGACTAGCGAGGGGTACAATGAGCAGTTCTTC. As protein: CASSLTGTSEGYNEQFF.